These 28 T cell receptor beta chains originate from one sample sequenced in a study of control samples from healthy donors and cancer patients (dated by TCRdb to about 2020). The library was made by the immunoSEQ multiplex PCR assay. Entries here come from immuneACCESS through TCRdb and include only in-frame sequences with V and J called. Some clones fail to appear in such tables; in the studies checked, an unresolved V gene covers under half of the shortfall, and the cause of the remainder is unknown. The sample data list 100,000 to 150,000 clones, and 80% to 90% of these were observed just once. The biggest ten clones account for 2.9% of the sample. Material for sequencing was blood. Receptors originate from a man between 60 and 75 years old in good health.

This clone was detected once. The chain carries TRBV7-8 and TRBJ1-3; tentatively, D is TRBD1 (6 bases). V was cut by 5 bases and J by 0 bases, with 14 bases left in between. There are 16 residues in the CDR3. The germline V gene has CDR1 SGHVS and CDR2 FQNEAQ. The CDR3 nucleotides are TGTGCCAGCAGCCCCCTCGGGACAAACTCTGGAAACACCATATATTTT. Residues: CASSPLGTNSGNTIYF.

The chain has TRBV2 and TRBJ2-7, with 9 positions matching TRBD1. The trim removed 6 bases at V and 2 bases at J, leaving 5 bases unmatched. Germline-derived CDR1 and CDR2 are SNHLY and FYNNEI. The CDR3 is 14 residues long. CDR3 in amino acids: CASRTGTGTYEQYF. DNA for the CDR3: TGTGCCAGCAGAACCGGGACAGGGACCTACGAGCAGTACTTC.

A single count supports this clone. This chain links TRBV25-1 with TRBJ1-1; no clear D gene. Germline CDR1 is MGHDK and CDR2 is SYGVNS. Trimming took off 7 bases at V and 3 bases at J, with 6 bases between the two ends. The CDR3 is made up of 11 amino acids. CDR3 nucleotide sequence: TGTGCCAGCATTTTATACACTGAAGCTTTCTTT. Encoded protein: CASILYTEAFF.

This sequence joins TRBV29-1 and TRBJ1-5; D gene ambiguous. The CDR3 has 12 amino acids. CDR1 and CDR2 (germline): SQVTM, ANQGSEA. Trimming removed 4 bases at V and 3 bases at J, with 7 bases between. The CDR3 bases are TGCAGCGTTGGAGACTTCAATCAGCCCCAGCATTTT. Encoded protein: CSVGDFNQPQHF.

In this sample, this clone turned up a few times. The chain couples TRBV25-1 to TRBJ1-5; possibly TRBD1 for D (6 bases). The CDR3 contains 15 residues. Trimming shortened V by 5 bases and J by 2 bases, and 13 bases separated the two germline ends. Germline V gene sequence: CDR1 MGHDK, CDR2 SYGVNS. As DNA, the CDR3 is TGTGCCAGCAGTACCGGGGGCGCCGGCAATCAGCCCCAGCATTTT. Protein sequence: CASSTGGAGNQPQHF.

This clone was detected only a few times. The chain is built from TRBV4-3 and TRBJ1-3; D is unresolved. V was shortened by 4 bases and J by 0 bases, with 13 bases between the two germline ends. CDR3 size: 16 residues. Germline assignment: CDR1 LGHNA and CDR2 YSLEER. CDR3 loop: CASSLFEGFSGNTIYF. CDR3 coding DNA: TGCGCCAGCAGCCTATTTGAGGGCTTCTCTGGAAACACCATATATTTT.

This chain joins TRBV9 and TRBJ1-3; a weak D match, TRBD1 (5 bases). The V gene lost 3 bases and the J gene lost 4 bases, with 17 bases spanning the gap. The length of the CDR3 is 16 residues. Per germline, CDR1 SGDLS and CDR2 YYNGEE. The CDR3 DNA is TGTGCCAGCAGCGCGTCAGGGCTTACGACGGGAAACACCATATATTTT. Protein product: CASSASGLTTGNTIYF.

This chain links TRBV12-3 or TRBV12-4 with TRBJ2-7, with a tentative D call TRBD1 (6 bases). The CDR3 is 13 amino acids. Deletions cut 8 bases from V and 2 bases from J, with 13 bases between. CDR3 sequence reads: CASQDSSTYEQYF. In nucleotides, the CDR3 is TGTGCCAGCCAGGACAGCTCAACCTACGAGCAGTACTTC.

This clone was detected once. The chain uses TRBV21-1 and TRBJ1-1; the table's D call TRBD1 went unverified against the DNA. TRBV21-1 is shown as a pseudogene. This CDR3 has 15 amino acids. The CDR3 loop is CASSKSDRGQMRAFF. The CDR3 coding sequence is TGTGCCAGCAGCAAATCCGACAGGGGGCAAATGAGAGCTTTCTTT.

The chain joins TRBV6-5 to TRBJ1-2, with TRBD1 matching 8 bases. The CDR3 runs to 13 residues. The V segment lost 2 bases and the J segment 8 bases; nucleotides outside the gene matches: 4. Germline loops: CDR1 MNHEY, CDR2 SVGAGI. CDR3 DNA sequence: TGTGCCAGCAGTTACGACAGGGGAAGGGGCTACACCTTC. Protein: CASSYDRGRGYTF.

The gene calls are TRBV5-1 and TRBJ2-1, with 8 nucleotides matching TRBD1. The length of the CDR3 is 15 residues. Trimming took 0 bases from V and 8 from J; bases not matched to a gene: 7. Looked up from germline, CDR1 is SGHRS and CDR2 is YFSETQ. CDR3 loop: CASSLGLTGVHEQFF. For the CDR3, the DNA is TGCGCCAGCAGCTTGGGCCTGACAGGGGTTCATGAGCAGTTCTTC.

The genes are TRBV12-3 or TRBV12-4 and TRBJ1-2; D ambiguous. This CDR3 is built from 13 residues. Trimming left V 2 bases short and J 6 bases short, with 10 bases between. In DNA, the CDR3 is TGTGCCAGCAGTTTATTAAGACCCCATGGCTACACCTTC. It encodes CASSLLRPHGYTF.

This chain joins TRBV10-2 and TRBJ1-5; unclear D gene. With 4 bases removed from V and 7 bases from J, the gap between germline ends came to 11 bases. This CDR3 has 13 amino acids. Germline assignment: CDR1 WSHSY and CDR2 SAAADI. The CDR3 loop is CASSVSSGQPQHF. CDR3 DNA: TGCGCCAGCAGTGTGAGTAGTGGGCAGCCCCAGCATTTT.

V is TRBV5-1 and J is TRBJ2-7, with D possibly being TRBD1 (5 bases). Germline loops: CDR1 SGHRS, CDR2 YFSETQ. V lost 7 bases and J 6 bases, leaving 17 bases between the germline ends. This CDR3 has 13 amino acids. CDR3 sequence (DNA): TGCGCCAGCTGCTCCGTCAGGGATAGCGAGCAGTACTTC. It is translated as CASCSVRDSEQYF. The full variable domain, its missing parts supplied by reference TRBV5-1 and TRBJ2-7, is KAGVTQTPRYLIKTRGQQVTLSCSPISGHRSVSWYQQTPGQGLQFLFEYFSETQRNKGNFPGRFSGRQFSNSRSEMNVSTLELGDSALYLCASCSVRDSEQYFGPGTRLTVT.

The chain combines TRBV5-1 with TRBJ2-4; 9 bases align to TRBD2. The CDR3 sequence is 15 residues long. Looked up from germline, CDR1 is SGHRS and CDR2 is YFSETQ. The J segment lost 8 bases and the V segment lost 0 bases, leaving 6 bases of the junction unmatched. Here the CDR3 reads CASSLALRGGDIQYF. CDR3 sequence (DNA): TGCGCCAGCAGCTTGGCCCTGCGGGGGGGCGACATTCAGTACTTC.

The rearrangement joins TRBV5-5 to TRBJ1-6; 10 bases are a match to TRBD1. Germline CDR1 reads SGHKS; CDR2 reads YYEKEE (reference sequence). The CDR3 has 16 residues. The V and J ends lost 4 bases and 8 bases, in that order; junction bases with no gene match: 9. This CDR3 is CASSPPAGQGDSPLHF. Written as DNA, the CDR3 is TGTGCCAGCAGCCCCCCTGCAGGACAGGGGGATTCACCCCTCCACTTT. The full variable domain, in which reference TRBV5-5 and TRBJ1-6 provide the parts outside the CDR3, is DAGVTQSPTHLIKTRGQQVTLRCSPISGHKSVSWYQQVLGQGPQFIFQYYEKEERGRGNFPDRFSARQFPNYSSELNVNALLLGDSALYLCASSPPAGQGDSPLHFGNGTRLTVT.

CDR3 amino acids: CASSYPQGAGQPQHF. The DNA for the CDR3 is TGTGCCAGCAGTTACCCACAGGGGGCAGGTCAGCCCCAGCATTTT. The V call is TRBV6-2 or TRBV6-3, the J call TRBJ1-5, with 9 positions matching TRBD1. CDR3 size: 15 residues. Trimming cost V 2 bases and J 6 bases; bases outside gene matches: 5. The germline V gene has CDR1 MNHEY and CDR2 SVGEGT.

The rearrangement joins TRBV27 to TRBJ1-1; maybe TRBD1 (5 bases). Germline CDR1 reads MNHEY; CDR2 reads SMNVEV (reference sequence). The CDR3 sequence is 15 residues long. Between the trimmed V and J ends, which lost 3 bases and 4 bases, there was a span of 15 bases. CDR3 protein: CASSFSSLDSTEAFF. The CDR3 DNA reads TGTGCCAGCAGTTTTTCCTCCCTCGACAGCACTGAAGCTTTCTTT.

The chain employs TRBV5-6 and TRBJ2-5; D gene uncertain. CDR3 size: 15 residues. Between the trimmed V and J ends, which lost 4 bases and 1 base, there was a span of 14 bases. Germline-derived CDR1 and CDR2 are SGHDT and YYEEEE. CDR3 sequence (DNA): TGTGCCAGCAGCCATGTGGGGTATAGCCAAGAGACCCAGTACTTC. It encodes CASSHVGYSQETQYF.

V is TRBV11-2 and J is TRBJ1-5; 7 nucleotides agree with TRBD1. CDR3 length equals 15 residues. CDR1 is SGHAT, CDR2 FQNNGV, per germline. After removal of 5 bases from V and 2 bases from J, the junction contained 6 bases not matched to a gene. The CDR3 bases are TGTGCCAGCAGCCAGGGACAGAATGGCAATCAGCCCCAGCATTTT. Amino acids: CASSQGQNGNQPQHF.

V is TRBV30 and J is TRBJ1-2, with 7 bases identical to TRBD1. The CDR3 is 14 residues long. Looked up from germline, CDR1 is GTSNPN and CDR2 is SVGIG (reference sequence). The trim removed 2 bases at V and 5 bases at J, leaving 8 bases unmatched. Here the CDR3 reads CAWSPDRTLYGYTF. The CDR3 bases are TGTGCCTGGAGTCCGGACAGGACATTGTATGGCTACACCTTC.

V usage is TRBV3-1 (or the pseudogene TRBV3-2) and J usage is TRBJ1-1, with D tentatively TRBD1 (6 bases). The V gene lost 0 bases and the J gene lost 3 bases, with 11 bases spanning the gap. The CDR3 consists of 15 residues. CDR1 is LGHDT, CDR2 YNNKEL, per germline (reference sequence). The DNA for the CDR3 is TGTGCCAGCAGCCAAGAGGCCGAGGGGGACACTGAAGCTTTCTTT. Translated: CASSQEAEGDTEAFF.

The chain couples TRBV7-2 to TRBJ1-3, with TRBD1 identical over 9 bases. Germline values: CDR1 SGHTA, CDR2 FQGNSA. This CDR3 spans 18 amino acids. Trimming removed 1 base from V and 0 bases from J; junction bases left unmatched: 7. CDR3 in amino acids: CASSLVVGQGSSGNTIYF. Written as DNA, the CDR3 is TGTGCCAGCAGCTTAGTAGTCGGACAGGGGAGCTCTGGAAACACCATATATTTT.

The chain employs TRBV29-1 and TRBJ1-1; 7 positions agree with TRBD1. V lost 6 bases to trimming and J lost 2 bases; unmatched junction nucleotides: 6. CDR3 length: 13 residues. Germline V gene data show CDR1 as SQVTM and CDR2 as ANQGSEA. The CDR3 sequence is CSVRTGANTEAFF. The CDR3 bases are TGCAGCGTCCGTACAGGGGCCAACACTGAAGCTTTCTTT.

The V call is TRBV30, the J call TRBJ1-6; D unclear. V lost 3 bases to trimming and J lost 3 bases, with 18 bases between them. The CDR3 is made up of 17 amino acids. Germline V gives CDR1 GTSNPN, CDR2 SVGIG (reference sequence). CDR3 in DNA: TGTGCCTGGAGCCCAGGTCGGGCAGGAATCTATAATTCACCCCTCCACTTT. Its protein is CAWSPGRAGIYNSPLHF.

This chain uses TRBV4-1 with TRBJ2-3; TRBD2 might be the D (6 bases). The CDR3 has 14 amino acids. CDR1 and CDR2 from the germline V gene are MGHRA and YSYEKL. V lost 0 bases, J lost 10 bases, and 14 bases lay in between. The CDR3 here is CASSQDGTRGAQYF. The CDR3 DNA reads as TGCGCCAGCAGCCAAGATGGAACCCGCGGGGCGCAGTATTTT.

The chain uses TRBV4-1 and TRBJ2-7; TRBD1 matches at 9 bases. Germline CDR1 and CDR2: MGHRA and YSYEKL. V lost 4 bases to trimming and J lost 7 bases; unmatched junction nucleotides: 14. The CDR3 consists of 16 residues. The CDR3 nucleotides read TGCGCCAGCAGCCTAAGTACCGGGACAGGGTTTGGGGAGCAGTACTTC. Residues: CASSLSTGTGFGEQYF.

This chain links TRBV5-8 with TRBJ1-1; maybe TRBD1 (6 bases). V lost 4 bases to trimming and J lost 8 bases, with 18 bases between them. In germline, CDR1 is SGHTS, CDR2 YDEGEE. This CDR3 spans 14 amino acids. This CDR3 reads CASSAGDARPEAFF. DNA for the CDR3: TGTGCCAGCAGCGCAGGGGATGCGCGCCCCGAAGCTTTCTTT.